This T cell receptor (beta chain) was documented in a study of blood T cells in healthy people across ages. The CDR3 contains 13 residues. Germline V CDR1 and CDR2: SGHRS, YFSETQ. Each donor's blood draw was approximately 10 milliliters of peripheral blood. The use of a sample-barcoded 5' primer and a J-beta primer mix characterized a second PCR of roughly 7 to 12 cycles. TCRdb passed the 5' RACE reads through MiXCR, listing each CDR3 protein once. This table holds 2 million or so distinct CDR3 sequences, around 48% found once. The source of this sequence is a woman in her forties in good health. The chain carries TRBV5-1 and TRBJ2-1, with no clear D. Judging by the DNA end, TRBJ2-7 fits better; the J call may be wrong. Material for sequencing was blood. The CDR3 loop reads CASSKEPLNEQYF. The CDR3, as DNA: TGCGCCAGCAGCAAGGAGCCGCTCAATGAGCAGTACTTC.